Described below is a single T cell receptor beta chain sequence and its context. The antigen remains undetermined. Use of 60 Vbeta and 13 Jbeta primers characterized the PCR. Original handling: In a later analysis, the count reached some 73 million unique TCR beta chains, with around 11 million shared. This table comes from immunoSEQ multiplex PCR, and its TCRdb copy is limited to in-frame clones, with some not included. V and J calls and clone size follow that table, whereas D and trimming were derived from the DNA. The repertoire consists of 85,000 to 100,000 clones, with 80% to 90% occurring once and the leading ten covering about 2.5%. The sample belongs to a study of cytomegalovirus exposure and HLA in healthy donors. Study-level points and caveats: Earlier findings revealed that most TCR beta V segments proved productive either about 87% or about 30% of the time.

Germline V CDR1 and CDR2: SEHNR, FQNEAQ (reference sequence). CDR3 length: 15 amino acids. V was clipped by 4 bases and J by 6 bases; unmatched bases: 7. The chain combines TRBV7-9 with TRBJ2-7; 12 nucleotides line up with TRBD2. The sample consisted of PBMCs. The sequence derives from a man between 18 and 35 years old in good health and CMV-seronegative. The CDR3 coding sequence is TGTGCCAGCAGCTCCATTCTAGCGGGAGGGCCCGAGCAGTACTTC. Amino acid sequence: CASSSILAGGPEQYF.